The clone carrying this T cell receptor (beta chain) was seen more than once but under ten times. Its antigen is unidentified. Only in-frame clones appear in the TCRdb table, and some are missing; sequencing was by immunoSEQ multiplex PCR. Of tens of thousands of clones in the sample, 88% are singletons; the top ten hold approximately 0.47%. V lost 1 base to trimming and J lost 0 bases, with 10 bases between them. The CDR3 runs 15 residues. From germline, CDR1 is SGHRS and CDR2 YFSETQ. The data derive from a study of OX40 agonist ivuxolimab in advanced cancers. Study outcomes and limitations: Individuals who were partial responders at 0.1-3.0 mg/kg had clonal expansion that ranked among the lowest.

The sample here was CD4+ or CD8+ T cells sorted from blood, taken in a trial of the OX40 agonist ivuxolimab. This TCR was sampled from an adult with an advanced solid tumor such as melanoma, head and neck, liver or kidney cancer. This chain joins TRBV5-1 and TRBJ2-5; possible D gene TRBD1, 5 bases. In nucleotides, the CDR3 is TGCGCCAGCAGCTTGTCACAGGCCAACCAAGAGACCCAGTACTTC. Translating gives CASSLSQANQETQYF.